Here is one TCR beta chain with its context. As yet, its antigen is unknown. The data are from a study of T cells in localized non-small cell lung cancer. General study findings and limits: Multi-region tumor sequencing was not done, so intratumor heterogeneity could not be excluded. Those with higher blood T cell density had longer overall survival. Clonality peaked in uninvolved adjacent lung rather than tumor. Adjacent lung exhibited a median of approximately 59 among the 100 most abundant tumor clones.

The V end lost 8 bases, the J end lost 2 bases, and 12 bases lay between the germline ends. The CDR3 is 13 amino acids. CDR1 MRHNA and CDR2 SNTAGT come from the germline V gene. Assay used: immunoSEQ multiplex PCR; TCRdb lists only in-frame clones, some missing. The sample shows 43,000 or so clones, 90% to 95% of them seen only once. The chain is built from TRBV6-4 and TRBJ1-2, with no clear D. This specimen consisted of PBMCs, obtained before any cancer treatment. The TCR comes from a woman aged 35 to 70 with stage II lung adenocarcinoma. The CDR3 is CASSTNTNYGYTF. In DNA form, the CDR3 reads TGTGCCAGCTCCACAAATACGAACTATGGCTACACCTTC.